A single sample is the source of the 18 T cell receptor beta chains below, sequenced in a study of T cells in Graves' hyperthyroidism and ophthalmopathy. From RNA transcripts, TCR beta CDR3 regions were amplified. A first-round RT-PCR of the TCR CDR3 used the HTBI primer set. TCRdb independently ran MiXCR on the multiplex PCR reads; one entry per CDR3 protein. The sample shows around 300,000 distinct CDR3 sequences, 10% to 15% of them seen only once. Sample: blood. The receptors originated from a woman aged 25 to 39 with Graves' hyperthyroidism that later progressed to Graves' ophthalmopathy.

This clonotype was observed at least ten times. The chain links TRBV27 to TRBJ2-7; TRBD1 matches 7 bases. In germline, CDR1 is MNHEY, CDR2 SMNVEV (reference sequence). This CDR3 has 15 residues. The J segment lost 5 bases and the V segment lost 4 bases, leaving 11 bases of the junction unmatched. The CDR3 sequence is CASSSADRVRNEQYF. In nucleotides, the CDR3 is TGTGCCAGCAGTTCCGCCGACAGGGTAAGAAACGAGCAGTACTTC.

A word on this clonotype: Since a much larger clone is just one base distant, this may be a read error. The V gene is TRBV30, the J gene TRBJ2-7; D uncertain. Germline V gene sequence: CDR1 GTSNPN, CDR2 SVGIG (reference sequence). The CDR3 is made up of 15 amino acids. Deletions cut 4 bases from V and 5 bases from J, with 21 bases between. The CDR3, as DNA: TGTGCCTGGACCCAGTTGTGGCTCCCGTTCCACGAGCAGTACTTC. Its protein product is CAWTQLWLPFHEQYF.

The chain carries TRBV25-1 and TRBJ1-4; D is uncertain. This CDR3 has 12 amino acids. With 2 bases removed from V and 8 bases from J, the gap between germline ends came to 6 bases. Germline CDR1 is MGHDK and CDR2 is SYGVNS. CDR3 residues: CASSEMDEKLFF. DNA of the CDR3: TGTGCCAGCAGTGAAATGGACGAAAAACTGTTTTTT.

The sample holds many counts of this clonotype. This rearrangement joins TRBV20-1 to TRBJ2-3, with TRBD2 matching over 7 bases. The CDR3 consists of 15 residues. V shed 4 bases, J shed 0 bases, and the junction held 7 bases outside the gene matches. Per the germline V gene, CDR1 is DFQATT and CDR2 is SNEGSKA (reference sequence). CDR3 nucleotide sequence: TGCAGTGCTACGGTGTCGCGGGAGAGCACAGATACGCAGTATTTT. Encoded protein: CSATVSRESTDTQYF.

This clonotype was counted ten times or more. The chain recombines TRBV6-1 with TRBJ2-4; D is possibly TRBD2 (6 bases). V was cut by 6 bases and J by 0 bases, with 18 bases left in between. The germline V gene has CDR1 MNHNS and CDR2 SASEGT. The CDR3 runs to 17 residues. The CDR3 sequence is CASRDLSGEIAKNIQYF. CDR3 sequence (DNA): TGTGCCAGCAGGGACCTTTCGGGGGAAATAGCCAAAAACATTCAGTACTTC.

This clonotype has a count of ten or more. This rearrangement joins TRBV20-1 to TRBJ2-7; 9 bases are shared with TRBD2. The CDR3 consists of 13 residues. The trim removed 3 bases at V and 3 bases at J, leaving 3 bases unmatched. Germline CDR1 is DFQATT and CDR2 is SNEGSKA (reference sequence). The DNA of the CDR3 is TGCAGTGCTAGGACTAGCGGAGACTACGAGCAGTACTTC. Translated, it gives CSARTSGDYEQYF.

This clonotype was detected many times. The chain employs TRBV29-1 and TRBJ2-2; a possible D gene is TRBD1 (6 bases). The CDR3 sequence is 16 residues long. Deletions cut 0 bases from V and 5 bases from J, with 16 bases between. The germline CDR1 and CDR2 sequences are SQVTM and ANQGSEA. The CDR3 sequence is CSVEDLGGSGTGELFF. DNA for the CDR3: TGCAGCGTTGAAGATCTAGGGGGTTCGGGAACCGGGGAGCTGTTTTTT.

The sample holds many counts of this clonotype. The chain's CDR3 is CASSFRDRNTEAFF. Here the CDR3 DNA reads TGCGCCAGCAGCTTCCGGGACAGGAACACTGAAGCTTTCTTT. The chain employs TRBV5-1 and TRBJ1-1; 7 positions agree with TRBD1. With V trimmed by 2 bases and J by 1 base, 2 bases remained unmatched. The CDR3 covers 14 residues. The germline V gene has CDR1 SGHRS and CDR2 YFSETQ.

For this clonotype: A read error may explain this, as a much larger clone is one base away. This chain links TRBV7-3 with TRBJ2-4, with 13 bases that match TRBD2. The J call is doubtful: the DNA matches TRBJ2-1 better. The CDR3 is 14 amino acids. The germline V gene has CDR1 SGHTA and CDR2 FQGTGA. CDR3 sequence (DNA): TGTGCCAGCAGCTCCCTAGGGACTAGCGGGGATCAGTTCTTC. Translating gives CASSSLGTSGDQFF.

The J gene is TRBJ2-7, the V gene TRBV5-4; D possibly matches TRBD1 or TRBD2 (6 bases each). V lost 2 bases and J 5 bases, leaving 11 bases between the germline ends. CDR1 is SGHNT, CDR2 YYREEE, per germline (reference sequence). This CDR3 has 13 amino acids. CDR3 in DNA: TGTGCCAGCAGCTTCCCCGGGGGCCACGAGCAGTACTTC. This gives the protein CASSFPGGHEQYF.

This clonotype was observed at least ten times. The chain links TRBV7-2 to TRBJ2-5; D perhaps matches TRBD1 (7 bases). Germline CDR1 and CDR2: SGHTA and FQGNSA. The CDR3 contains 13 residues. The ends were cut back, 5 bases at V and 4 bases at J, with 11 bases in the middle. This chain's CDR3 is CASSQGGRETQYF. CDR3 sequence (DNA): TGTGCCAGCAGCCAGGGGGGTCGAGAGACCCAGTACTTC.

The chain uses TRBV15 and TRBJ2-3; D remains ambiguous. This CDR3 has 11 residues. Trimming left V 6 bases short and J 4 bases short, with 5 bases between. Germline CDR1 LNHNV, CDR2 YYDKDF (reference sequence). CDR3 sequence: CATSFPDTQYF. The CDR3 nucleotides read TGTGCCACCAGTTTTCCAGATACGCAGTATTTT. The full variable domain, with the rest looked up from reference TRBV15 and TRBJ2-3, is DAMVIQNPRYQVTQFGKPVTLSCSQTLNHNVMYWYQQKSSQAPKLLFHYYDKDFNNEADTPDNFQSRRPNTSFCFLDIRSPGLGDTAMYLCATSFPDTQYFGPGTRLTVL.

The genes are TRBV27 and TRBJ2-7; 7 bases fit TRBD1. The CDR3 loop spans 13 amino acids. Germline CDR1 and CDR2: MNHEY and SMNVEV (reference sequence). The trim removed 7 bases at V and 3 bases at J, leaving 6 bases unmatched. CDR3 sequence: CASKSGTDYEQYF. In nucleotides, the CDR3 is TGTGCCAGCAAGTCCGGGACAGACTACGAGCAGTACTTC.

This clonotype appeared many times. V and J are TRBV7-2 and TRBJ1-5, with 7 bases identical to TRBD1. Germline assignment: CDR1 SGHTA and CDR2 FQGNSA. This CDR3 contains 16 residues. V was clipped by 2 bases and J by 0 bases; unmatched bases: 4. CDR3 coding DNA: TGTGCCAGCAGCTTAACAGGGGCTGGTAGCAATCAGCCCCAGCATTTT. This sequence encodes CASSLTGAGSNQPQHF.

In this sample, this clonotype turned up many times. This chain joins TRBV20-1 and TRBJ2-7, with 7 bases lining up with TRBD2. The CDR3 runs to 14 residues. Germline values: CDR1 DFQATT, CDR2 SNEGSKA (reference sequence). V shed 3 bases, J shed 5 bases, and the junction held 10 bases outside the gene matches. The CDR3 DNA follows: TGCAGTGCTAGTGGGGCGGGAGTCTCTGACGAGCAGTACTTC. Its protein is CSASGAGVSDEQYF.

The chain employs TRBV30 and TRBJ2-7; possibly TRBD2 for D (6 bases). There are 13 residues in the CDR3. V lost 5 bases to trimming and J lost 2 bases, with 13 bases between them. CDR1 GTSNPN and CDR2 SVGIG come from the germline V gene (reference sequence). The CDR3 here is CAWGLGTAYEQYF. The CDR3 DNA is TGTGCCTGGGGATTAGGGACTGCCTACGAGCAGTACTTC.

This clonotype was observed a few times. V usage is TRBV28 and J usage is TRBJ1-6; D perhaps matches TRBD1 (6 bases). The V end was cut by 2 bases, the J end by 8 bases, with 13 bases between. The CDR3 is 15 amino acids. The germline V gene encodes CDR1 MDHEN and CDR2 SYDVKM. For the CDR3, the DNA is TGTGCCAGCAGTTTAGGGGGGGCAGGACATTCACCCCTCCACTTT. This translates into CASSLGGAGHSPLHF.

The sample holds a few counts of this clonotype. A much larger clone sits a single nucleotide away, making a read error possible. V gene TRBV2 combines with J gene TRBJ2-3; 7 nucleotides line up with TRBD2. Trimming at V came to 6 bases and at J to 5 bases, leaving 11 bases not matched to a gene. Germline V gene data show CDR1 as SNHLY and CDR2 as FYNNEI. The CDR3 contains 15 residues. This CDR3 is CASRPWAGVGDTQYF. The DNA of the CDR3 is TGTGCCAGCAGACCTTGGGCGGGGGTGGGAGATACGCAGTATTTT.